This TCR beta chain was identified during a study of blood T cell repertoires in COVID-19. Overall study: Samples taken during acute and convalescent COVID-19 were collected in the United States, Italy and Spain. In each case, the material was cDNA or gDNA derived from T cells, B-cell-depleted T cells, or PBMCs.

Per the authors' pipeline: Estimated nucleated cell counts came from reference gene primer amplification. Assay used: immunoSEQ multiplex PCR; TCRdb lists only in-frame clones, some missing. D and trimming were read from the DNA, whereas the V and J calls and clone size are those reported in that table. The sample gives hundreds of thousands of clones, 65% to 90% of which show up once; about 7.1% is in the top ten. This receptor was obtained from an older woman with COVID-19, enrolled during active disease. What was sequenced was peripheral blood.

CDR3 protein: CASSVEIAGGETQYF. The CDR3 coding sequence is TGTGCCAGCAGCGTAGAAATAGCGGGGGGAGAGACCCAGTACTTC. The rearrangement joins TRBV9 to TRBJ2-5; 10 positions agree with TRBD2. Germline V gene data show CDR1 as SGDLS and CDR2 as YYNGEE. The CDR3 is 15 amino acids. Trimming at V came to 0 bases and at J to 4 bases, leaving 3 bases not matched to a gene.